The 9 T cell receptor beta chains listed next were all sequenced from one sample in a study. Cells sorted as Tregs were CD4+, CD25+ and CD127-/low. TCRdb reprocessed the 5' RACE reads via MiXCR and lists one record per CDR3 protein. The sample includes roughly 60,000 distinct CDR3 sequences, 26% of them seen just once. The sample taken for sequencing was tumor-infiltrating Tregs sorted from the breast tumor. The receptors shown here come from a female donor with breast cancer.

The V and J genes are TRBV5-4 and TRBJ1-1; 7 bases match TRBD1. The CDR3 sequence is 16 residues long. V lost 3 bases, J lost 1 base, and 9 bases stayed unmatched. CDR1 SGHNT and CDR2 YYREEE come from the germline V gene (reference sequence). Here the CDR3 reads CASSYLMEGANTEAFF. The CDR3 DNA follows: TGTGCCAGCAGCTACTTGATGGAGGGGGCGAACACTGAAGCTTTCTTT. Full variable domain (missing parts from reference TRBV5-4 and TRBJ1-1): ETGVTQSPTHLIKTRGQQVTLRCSSQSGHNTVSWYQQALGQGPQFIFQYYREEENGRGNFPPRFSGLQFPNYSSELNVNALELDDSALYLCASSYLMEGANTEAFFGQGTRLTVV.

The rearrangement uses TRBV12-3 or TRBV12-4 and TRBJ1-2; no definite D call. The CDR3 spans 11 residues. Trimming removed 3 bases at V and 4 bases at J, with 3 bases between. CDR3 region: CASSFSYGYTF. The CDR3 nucleotides are TGTGCCAGCAGTTTTAGCTATGGCTACACCTTC.

To note about this clonotype: A read error may explain this, as a much larger clone is one base away. The rearrangement joins TRBV7-3 to TRBJ2-2, with 8 bases fitting TRBD1. Germline V gives CDR1 SGHTA, CDR2 FQGTGA. The CDR3 has 15 amino acids. Unmatched junction bases numbered 5, after V lost 2 bases and J lost 6 bases. CDR3 nucleotides: TGTGCCAGCAGCTTATTTCCAGGGGGCTCCGGGGAGCTGTTTTTT. Residues: CASSLFPGGSGELFF.

This clonotype was counted a few times. The chain is built from TRBV4-2 and TRBJ2-3; 7 nucleotides align to TRBD2. This CDR3 has 18 residues. The junction had 9 bases not matched to a gene; V was cut back by 0 bases and J by 0 bases. The V gene's germline CDR1 is LGHNA and CDR2 YNFKEQ. CDR3 in DNA: TGTGCCAGCAGCCAAGATCTTAGCGGGTTATCTAGCACAGATACGCAGTATTTT. Its translation: CASSQDLSGLSSTDTQYF.

The chain combines TRBV18 with TRBJ2-7; TRBD1 agrees at 9 bases. Germline CDR1 is KGHSH and CDR2 is LQKENI. The trim removed 6 bases at V and 5 bases at J, leaving 14 bases unmatched. The CDR3 is made up of 16 amino acids. Here the CDR3 DNA reads TGTGCCAGCTCTTTCGTACCCCGGGACAGGGTACACGAGCAGTACTTC. Amino acid sequence: CASSFVPRDRVHEQYF.

The chain combines TRBV5-1 with TRBJ2-1, with 7 bases fitting TRBD2. In germline, CDR1 is SGHRS, CDR2 YFSETQ. The V gene end was trimmed by 5 bases and the J gene end by 10 bases; junction bases not matched to a gene: 9. CDR3 length: 13 residues. The CDR3: CASSSRGEREQFF. CDR3 nucleotides: TGCGCCAGCAGTAGCCGGGGGGAGCGGGAGCAGTTCTTC.

This clonotype was found a few times. The chain joins TRBV5-5 to TRBJ2-3; 7 bases match TRBD2. This CDR3 contains 14 residues. The trim removed 0 bases at V and 5 bases at J, leaving 3 bases unmatched. CDR1 SGHKS and CDR2 YYEKEE come from the germline V gene (reference sequence). The CDR3 nucleotides read TGTGCCAGCAGCTTGGCGTCTAGCGGAGATACGCAGTATTTT. Its protein product is CASSLASSGDTQYF.

This clonotype has just a few counts. The rearrangement links TRBV6-1 to TRBJ1-2; D gene ambiguous. Trimming removed 1 base at V and 1 base at J, with 7 bases between. Germline V lookup: CDR1 MNHNS, CDR2 SASEGT. CDR3 size: 14 residues. CDR3 protein: CASSEGGGNYGYTF. For the CDR3, the DNA is TGTGCCAGCAGTGAAGGAGGTGGTAACTATGGCTACACCTTC.

The V call is TRBV7-2, the J call TRBJ2-1; no reliable D call. The V gene's germline CDR1 is SGHTA and CDR2 FQGNSA. Trimming pared 5 bases from V and 5 bases from J, leaving 22 bases between. CDR3 length: 17 amino acids. CDR3 sequence reads: CASSVVAWALGDNEQFF. The CDR3 nucleotides read TGTGCCAGCAGCGTAGTGGCGTGGGCGCTCGGTGACAATGAGCAGTTCTTC.